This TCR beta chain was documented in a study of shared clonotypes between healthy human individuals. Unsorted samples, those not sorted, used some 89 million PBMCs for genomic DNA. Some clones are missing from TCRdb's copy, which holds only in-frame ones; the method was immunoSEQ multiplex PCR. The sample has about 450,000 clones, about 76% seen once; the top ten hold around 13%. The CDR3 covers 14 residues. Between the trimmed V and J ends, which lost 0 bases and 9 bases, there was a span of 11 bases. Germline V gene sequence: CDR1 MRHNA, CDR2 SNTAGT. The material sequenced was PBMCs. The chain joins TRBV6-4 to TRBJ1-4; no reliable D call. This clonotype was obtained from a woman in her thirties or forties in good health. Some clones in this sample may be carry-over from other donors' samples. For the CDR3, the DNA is TGTGCCAGCAGTGACTCGGCCGAATCGAAAAAACTGTTTTTT. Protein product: CASSDSAESKKLFF.